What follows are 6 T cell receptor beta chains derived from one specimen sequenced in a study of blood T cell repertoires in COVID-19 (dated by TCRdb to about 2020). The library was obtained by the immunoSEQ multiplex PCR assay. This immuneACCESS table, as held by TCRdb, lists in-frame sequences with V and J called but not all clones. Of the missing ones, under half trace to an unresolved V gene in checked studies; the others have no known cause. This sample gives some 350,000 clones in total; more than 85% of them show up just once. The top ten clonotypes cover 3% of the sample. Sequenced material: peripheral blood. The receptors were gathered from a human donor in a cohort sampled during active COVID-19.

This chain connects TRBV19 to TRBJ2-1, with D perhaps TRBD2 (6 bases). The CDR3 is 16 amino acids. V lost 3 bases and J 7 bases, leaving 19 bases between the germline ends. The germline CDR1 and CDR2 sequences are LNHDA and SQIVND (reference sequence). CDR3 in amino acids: CASSMTGDFRGNEQFF. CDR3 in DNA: TGTGCCAGTAGTATGACCGGGGACTTCCGGGGGAATGAGCAGTTCTTC.

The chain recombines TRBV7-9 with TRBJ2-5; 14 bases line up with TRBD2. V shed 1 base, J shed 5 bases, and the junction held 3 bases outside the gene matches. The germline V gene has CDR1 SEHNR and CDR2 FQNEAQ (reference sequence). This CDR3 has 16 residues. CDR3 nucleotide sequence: TGTGCCAGCAGCTTAGGAGGGACTAGCGGGAGTGAGACCCAGTACTTC. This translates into CASSLGGTSGSETQYF.

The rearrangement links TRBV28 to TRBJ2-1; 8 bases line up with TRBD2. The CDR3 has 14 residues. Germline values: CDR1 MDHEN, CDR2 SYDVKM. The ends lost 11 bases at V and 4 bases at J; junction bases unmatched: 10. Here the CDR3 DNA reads TGTGCCGCCCGGGGGGGCCTGGGTTACAATGAGCAGTTCTTC. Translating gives CAARGGLGYNEQFF.

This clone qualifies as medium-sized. The CDR3 DNA reads as TGTGCCAGCAGTTACTACGGACAGGGTGAACGAGAGACCCAGTACTTC. Amino acid sequence: CASSYYGQGERETQYF. The rearrangement links TRBV6-5 to TRBJ2-5; 8 bases fit TRBD1. J gave up 4 bases and V 1 base, and 8 bases lay outside the gene matches. Germline assignment: CDR1 MNHEY and CDR2 SVGAGI. This CDR3 contains 16 residues.

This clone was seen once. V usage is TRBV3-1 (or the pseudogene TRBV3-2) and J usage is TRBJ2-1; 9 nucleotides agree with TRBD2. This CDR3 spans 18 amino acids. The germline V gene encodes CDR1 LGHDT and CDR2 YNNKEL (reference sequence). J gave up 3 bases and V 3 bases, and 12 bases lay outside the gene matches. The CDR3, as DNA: TGTGCCAGCAGCCACGCCCCAGGTGGACTAGCGAGCTACAATGAGCAGTTCTTC. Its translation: CASSHAPGGLASYNEQFF.

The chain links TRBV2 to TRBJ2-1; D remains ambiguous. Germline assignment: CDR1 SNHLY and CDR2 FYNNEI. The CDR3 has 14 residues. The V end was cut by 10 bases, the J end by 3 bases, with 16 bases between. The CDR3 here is CAIFKEIGYNEQFF. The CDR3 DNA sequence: TGTGCCATTTTTAAGGAGATTGGCTACAATGAGCAGTTCTTC.